This TCR beta chain is from a study of T-cell reconstitution after alpha-beta-depleted transplantation in children. Study results and limitations: A year had passed since transplant, and T-cell counts and diversity by then came mostly from newly produced T cells.

Trimming removed 4 bases from V and 4 bases from J, with 9 bases in between. The germline V gene encodes CDR1 SGDLS and CDR2 YYNGEE. The CDR3 contains 13 residues. This clonotype was seen at least ten times. Its specificity is not known. TCRbeta library preparation incorporated unique molecular identifiers. TCRdb redid the calling of the PCR reads with MiXCR, one entry per CDR3 protein. The sample consists of hundreds of thousands of distinct CDR3 sequences, around a tenth of them appearing once. V and J are TRBV9 and TRBJ2-1; D remains unclear. The sequence was collected from a male patient aged 2 to 9 who had a stem cell transplant for chronic granulomatous disease, so the T cells may come from the graft donor. The sample consisted of peripheral blood, taken 180 days after TCRalphabeta/CD19-depleted stem cell transplant. In nucleotides, the CDR3 is TGTGCCAGCAGCCTAAGGTGGTACAATGAGCAGTTCTTC. This gives the protein CASSLRWYNEQFF.